These 25 T cell receptor beta chains share one sample of origin, sequenced in a study of blood T cell repertoires in COVID-19. Profiled with immunoSEQ multiplex PCR; TCRdb holds only in-frame clones, not every one. The table includes under 250,000 clones, approximately 90% detected once. The source material was peripheral blood. All receptors come from a man aged 55 to 70 with COVID-19, enrolled during active disease.

The rearrangement joins TRBV3-1 (or the pseudogene TRBV3-2) to TRBJ1-5; possible D gene TRBD1, 5 bases. The CDR3 is 17 amino acids. V lost 0 bases and J lost 7, with 19 bases in between. Germline CDR1 LGHDT, CDR2 YNNKEL (reference sequence). CDR3 nucleotides: TGTGCCAGCAGCCAAGATAGCCAGGGTTGGGGAAAACAGCCCCAGCATTTT. It is translated as CASSQDSQGWGKQPQHF.

The chain employs TRBV18 and TRBJ1-4, with 7 bases aligning to TRBD1. CDR1 and CDR2 from the germline V gene are KGHSH and LQKENI. J gave up 6 bases and V 4 bases, and 5 bases lay outside the gene matches. This CDR3 spans 14 amino acids. In DNA, the CDR3 is TGTGCCAGCTCACAGGGGGCTTCTTATGAAAAACTGTTTTTT. Translated, it gives CASSQGASYEKLFF.

This clone has just one count. V gene TRBV5-1 combines with J gene TRBJ1-2, with TRBD1 matching 10 bases. Trimming cost V 1 base and J 4 bases; bases outside gene matches: 13. The germline V gene encodes CDR1 SGHRS and CDR2 YFSETQ. This CDR3 region has 18 residues. This CDR3 is CASSLTGTGAAGGYGYTF. The CDR3 region has the DNA TGCGCCAGCAGCTTGACCGGGACAGGGGCCGCCGGTGGCTATGGCTACACCTTC.

The V gene is TRBV29-1, the J gene TRBJ2-7, with D possibly TRBD1 on 5 matching bases. Per the germline V gene, CDR1 is SQVTM and CDR2 is ANQGSEA. V lost 0 bases and J 7 bases, leaving 10 bases between the germline ends. The CDR3 is 12 residues long. DNA for the CDR3: TGCAGCGTTGAAGATCAGGGTGGTGAGCAGTACTTC. Protein product: CSVEDQGGEQYF.

The gene calls are TRBV2 and TRBJ2-4; D gene unclear. The germline CDR1 and CDR2 sequences are SNHLY and FYNNEI. CDR3 length: 14 amino acids. With 3 bases removed from V and 5 bases from J, the gap between germline ends came to 11 bases. The CDR3 nucleotides are TGTGCCAGCAGTGAGCCAGGCCTTGAAAACATTCAGTACTTC. Residues: CASSEPGLENIQYF.

The CDR3 DNA reads TGTGCCAGCAGCCCTCCGGGACAGGGCTCTGGAAACACCATATATTTT. Protein product: CASSPPGQGSGNTIYF. The rearrangement uses TRBV7-9 and TRBJ1-3; 9 positions agree with TRBD1. The germline V gene has CDR1 SEHNR and CDR2 FQNEAQ (reference sequence). The CDR3 contains 16 residues. The J segment lost 0 bases and the V segment lost 5 bases, leaving 5 bases of the junction unmatched.

V is TRBV18 and J is TRBJ2-1, with 14 positions matching TRBD2. The V gene's germline CDR1 is KGHSH and CDR2 LQKENI. The ends lost 2 bases at V and 8 bases at J; junction bases unmatched: 5. CDR3 length: 16 amino acids. This CDR3 reads CASSPFGTSGSYEQFF. The CDR3 DNA reads as TGTGCCAGCTCACCATTTGGGACTAGCGGGAGCTATGAGCAGTTCTTC.

The chain has TRBV11-3 and TRBJ2-2, with 11 bases identical to TRBD2. Trimming took 6 bases from V and 2 from J; bases not matched to a gene: 5. CDR3 length: 16 amino acids. Germline CDR1 is SGHNT and CDR2 is YENEEA. DNA of the CDR3: TGTGCCAGCAGTTACGGGACTAGCGGCAACACCGGGGAGCTGTTTTTT. Residues: CASSYGTSGNTGELFF.

The V and J genes are TRBV30 and TRBJ2-7, with D maybe TRBD2 (6 bases). V was pared by 4 bases and J by 1 base, with 14 bases between. Germline CDR1 reads GTSNPN; CDR2 reads SVGIG (reference sequence). The CDR3 totals 14 residues. Here the CDR3 reads CAWKIGTSSYEQYF. CDR3 DNA sequence: TGTGCCTGGAAAATCGGGACTTCTTCCTACGAGCAGTACTTC.

The chain has TRBV7-9 and TRBJ1-1, with a possible D match to TRBD1 (6 bases). The length of the CDR3 is 16 residues. Between the trimmed V and J ends, which lost 5 bases and 3 bases, there was a span of 19 bases. CDR1 SEHNR and CDR2 FQNEAQ come from the germline V gene (reference sequence). The CDR3 sequence is CASSPPRGQSYTEAFF. Here the CDR3 DNA reads TGTGCCAGCAGCCCGCCAAGAGGACAGAGTTACACTGAAGCTTTCTTT.

The J gene is TRBJ2-5, the V gene TRBV7-6; 11 bases agree with TRBD2. This CDR3 has 15 amino acids. Germline V gene lookup returns CDR1 SGHVS and CDR2 FNYEAQ. V dropped 5 bases and J dropped 2; count of bases not matched to a gene: 4. The CDR3, as DNA: TGTGCCAGCAGCGCCTGGACTAGCGGGCAAGAGACCCAGTACTTC. Translated: CASSAWTSGQETQYF.

This clone was recorded once. V and J are TRBV7-2 and TRBJ2-3, with D perhaps TRBD2 (5 bases). CDR3 length: 16 amino acids. V was trimmed by 1 base and J by 3 bases, leaving 14 bases between them. Germline CDR1 is SGHTA and CDR2 is FQGNSA. CDR3 sequence (DNA): TGTGCCAGCAGCTTAGATGAGGGAGTCAAAACAGATACGCAGTATTTT. It yields the protein CASSLDEGVKTDTQYF.

The CDR3 region is CASSQPFGRDRVYEQYF. CDR3 bases: TGTGCCAGCAGCCAACCTTTCGGCCGAGACAGGGTCTACGAGCAGTACTTC. The chain is built from TRBV14 and TRBJ2-7; 7 bases map to TRBD1. The CDR3 loop spans 17 amino acids. From germline, CDR1 is SGHDN and CDR2 FVKESK. V lost 2 bases and J lost 3; bases outside the gene matches: 13.

The chain recombines TRBV2 with TRBJ2-1; 10 bases fit TRBD2. The V and J ends lost 5 bases and 5 bases, in that order; junction bases with no gene match: 6. CDR1 is SNHLY, CDR2 FYNNEI, per germline. CDR3 size: 15 residues. In nucleotides, the CDR3 is TGTGCCAGCAGTTGGACTAGCGGAAGACACAATGAGCAGTTCTTC. Its translation is CASSWTSGRHNEQFF.

The chain employs TRBV4-2 and TRBJ2-7, with TRBD2 identical over 10 bases. From germline, CDR1 is LGHNA and CDR2 YNFKEQ. J was trimmed by 0 bases and V by 2 bases; bases with no gene match: 4. This CDR3 is 16 amino acids long. CDR3: CASSQLAGVSSYEQYF. In nucleotides, the CDR3 is TGTGCCAGCAGCCAACTAGCGGGGGTAAGCTCCTACGAGCAGTACTTC.

The V gene is TRBV3-1 (or the pseudogene TRBV3-2), the J gene TRBJ2-5; D may be TRBD2 (5 bases). CDR3 length equals 14 residues. Germline values: CDR1 LGHDT, CDR2 YNNKEL (reference sequence). V was pared by 0 bases and J by 8 bases, with 13 bases between. CDR3 bases: TGTGCCAGCAGCCAAGATAGGAGGCCTGTTACCCAGTACTTC. Amino acids: CASSQDRRPVTQYF.

The chain employs TRBV4-1 and TRBJ2-1; a weak D match, TRBD1 (5 bases). The V end lost 0 bases, the J end lost 6 bases, and 15 bases lay between the germline ends. This CDR3 has 16 residues. The germline gives CDR1 MGHRA, CDR2 YSYEKL. The CDR3 DNA reads TGCGCCAGCAGCCAAGAAATCTTAGTCACAGGCAATGAGCAGTTCTTC. Protein sequence: CASSQEILVTGNEQFF.

The chain carries TRBV27 and TRBJ2-1; 9 bases are a match to TRBD1. Germline V gives CDR1 MNHEY, CDR2 SMNVEV (reference sequence). V lost 5 bases to trimming and J lost 4 bases; unmatched junction nucleotides: 3. This CDR3 region has 14 residues. CDR3 DNA: TGTGCCAGCAGTACAGGGGGCTTGTACAATGAGCAGTTCTTC. Translation: CASSTGGLYNEQFF.

This clone was picked up a small number of times. V usage is TRBV9 and J usage is TRBJ1-2; D gene unclear. The CDR3 consists of 18 residues. Trimming took 0 bases from V and 3 from J, leaving 21 bases between them. The germline V gene encodes CDR1 SGDLS and CDR2 YYNGEE. CDR3 loop: CASSVDLTPSDGDYGYTF. The DNA for the CDR3 is TGTGCCAGCAGCGTAGATCTGACACCCTCGGACGGGGACTATGGCTACACCTTC.

This clone was detected once. The chain employs TRBV7-8 and TRBJ1-1; D unclear. V lost 8 bases and J 0 bases, leaving 16 bases between the germline ends. This CDR3 has 15 amino acids. Germline assignment: CDR1 SGHVS and CDR2 FQNEAQ. CDR3 sequence: CASYPLEGMNTEAFF. As DNA, the CDR3 is TGTGCCAGCTATCCTCTAGAGGGTATGAACACTGAAGCTTTCTTT.

The chain couples TRBV6-6 to TRBJ2-5; 7 bases match TRBD2. V trimming: 2 bases; J trimming: 3 bases; junction bases outside the gene matches: 3. The germline gives CDR1 MNHNY, CDR2 SVGAGI (reference sequence). This CDR3 spans 14 amino acids. CDR3 residues: CASSYGLAEETQYF. The CDR3 DNA reads as TGTGCCAGCAGTTACGGGCTAGCGGAAGAGACCCAGTACTTC.

The gene calls are TRBV5-1 and TRBJ1-3, with D uncertain. The CDR3 has 16 amino acids. Germline V CDR1 and CDR2: SGHRS, YFSETQ. The germline V and J ends were trimmed by 3 bases and 2 bases, with 15 bases remaining between them. Written as DNA, the CDR3 is TGCGCCAGCAGCTGGGAGGCCGGGAAAACTGGAAACACCATATATTTT. Translating gives CASSWEAGKTGNTIYF.

The rearrangement joins TRBV2 to TRBJ1-5; tentatively, D is TRBD1 (6 bases). The germline V gene has CDR1 SNHLY and CDR2 FYNNEI. The CDR3 is made up of 12 amino acids. The V end lost 8 bases, the J end lost 3 bases, and 8 bases lay between the germline ends. The CDR3 bases are TGTGCCAGCCGACAGGACAATCAGCCCCAGCATTTT. Encoded protein: CASRQDNQPQHF. The full variable domain, with the rest looked up from reference TRBV2 and TRBJ1-5, is EPEVTQTPSHQVTQMGQEVILRCVPISNHLYFYWYRQILGQKVEFLVSFYNNEISEKSEIFDDQFSVERPDGSNFTLKIRSTKLEDSAMYFCASRQDNQPQHFGDGTRLSIL.

The chain carries TRBV18 and TRBJ1-2; 9 bases map to TRBD1. The CDR3 consists of 14 residues. Germline V gene lookup returns CDR1 KGHSH and CDR2 LQKENI. V lost 0 bases to trimming and J lost 4 bases; unmatched junction nucleotides: 0. The CDR3 DNA reads as TGTGCCAGCTCACCACCGGGACAGGGCTATGGCTACACCTTC. This codes for CASSPPGQGYGYTF.

This rearrangement joins TRBV2 to TRBJ1-1; D gene uncertain. CDR1 is SNHLY, CDR2 FYNNEI, per germline. V was shortened by 4 bases and J by 2 bases, with 11 bases between the two germline ends. CDR3 length: 14 residues. The CDR3 region has the DNA TGTGCCAGCAGTGCGAACAGATTCAACACTGAAGCTTTCTTT. Its protein is CASSANRFNTEAFF. Complete variable domain (other parts from reference TRBV2 and TRBJ1-1): EPEVTQTPSHQVTQMGQEVILRCVPISNHLYFYWYRQILGQKVEFLVSFYNNEISEKSEIFDDQFSVERPDGSNFTLKIRSTKLEDSAMYFCASSANRFNTEAFFGQGTRLTVV.